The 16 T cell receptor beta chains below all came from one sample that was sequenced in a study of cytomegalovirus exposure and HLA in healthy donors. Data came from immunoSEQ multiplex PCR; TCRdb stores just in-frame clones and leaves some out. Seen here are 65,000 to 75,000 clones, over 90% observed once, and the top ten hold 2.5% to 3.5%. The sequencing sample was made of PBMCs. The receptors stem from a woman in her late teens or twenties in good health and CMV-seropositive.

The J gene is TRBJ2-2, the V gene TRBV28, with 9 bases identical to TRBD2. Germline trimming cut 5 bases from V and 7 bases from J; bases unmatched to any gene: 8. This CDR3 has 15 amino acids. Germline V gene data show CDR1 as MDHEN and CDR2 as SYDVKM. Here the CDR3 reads CASSPVAGVIGELFF. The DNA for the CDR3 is TGTGCCAGCAGTCCCGTAGCGGGAGTAATCGGGGAGCTGTTTTTT.

The CDR3 DNA reads as TGTGCCACCAGCAGAGATTGGCAAAATGAGCAGTTCTTC. Protein: CATSRDWQNEQFF. V gene TRBV15 combines with J gene TRBJ2-1; no definite D call. The V end was cut by 0 bases, the J end by 7 bases, with 7 bases between. Germline V gene data show CDR1 as LNHNV and CDR2 as YYDKDF (reference sequence). The CDR3 contains 13 residues.

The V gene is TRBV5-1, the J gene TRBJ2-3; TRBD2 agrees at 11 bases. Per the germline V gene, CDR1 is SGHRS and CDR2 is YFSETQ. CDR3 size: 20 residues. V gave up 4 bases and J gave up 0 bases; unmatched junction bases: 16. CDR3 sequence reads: CASSLLFLAGGPSSTDTQYF. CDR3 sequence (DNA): TGCGCCAGCAGCCTGCTCTTCCTAGCGGGGGGCCCATCTAGCACAGATACGCAGTATTTT. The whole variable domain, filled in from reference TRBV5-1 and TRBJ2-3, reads KAGVTQTPRYLIKTRGQQVTLSCSPISGHRSVSWYQQTPGQGLQFLFEYFSETQRNKGNFPGRFSGRQFSNSRSEMNVSTLELGDSALYLCASSLLFLAGGPSSTDTQYFGPGTRLTVL.

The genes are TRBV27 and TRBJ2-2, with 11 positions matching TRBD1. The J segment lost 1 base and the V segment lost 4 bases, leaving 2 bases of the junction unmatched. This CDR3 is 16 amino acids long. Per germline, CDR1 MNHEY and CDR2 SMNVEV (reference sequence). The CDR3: CASSWGQGVNTGELFF. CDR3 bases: TGTGCCAGCAGTTGGGGACAGGGGGTGAACACCGGGGAGCTGTTTTTT.

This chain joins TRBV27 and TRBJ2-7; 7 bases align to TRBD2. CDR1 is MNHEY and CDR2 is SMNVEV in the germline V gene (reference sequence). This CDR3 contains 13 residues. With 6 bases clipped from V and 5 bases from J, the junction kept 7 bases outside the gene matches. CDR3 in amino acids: CASSPWAGDEQYF. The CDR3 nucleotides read TGTGCCAGCAGCCCCTGGGCGGGAGACGAGCAGTACTTC.

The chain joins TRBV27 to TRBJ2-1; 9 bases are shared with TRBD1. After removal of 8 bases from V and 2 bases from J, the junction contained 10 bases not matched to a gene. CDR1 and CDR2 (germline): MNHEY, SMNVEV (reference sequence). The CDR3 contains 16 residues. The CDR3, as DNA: TGTGCCAGCGGACAGGGGCTGACCTCTACCTACAATGAGCAGTTCTTC. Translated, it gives CASGQGLTSTYNEQFF.

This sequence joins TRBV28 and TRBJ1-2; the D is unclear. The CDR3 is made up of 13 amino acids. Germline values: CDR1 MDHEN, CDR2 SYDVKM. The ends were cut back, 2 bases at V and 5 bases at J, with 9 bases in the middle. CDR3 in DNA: TGTGCCAGCAGTTTAACAGTCGTATATGGCTACACCTTC. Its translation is CASSLTVVYGYTF.

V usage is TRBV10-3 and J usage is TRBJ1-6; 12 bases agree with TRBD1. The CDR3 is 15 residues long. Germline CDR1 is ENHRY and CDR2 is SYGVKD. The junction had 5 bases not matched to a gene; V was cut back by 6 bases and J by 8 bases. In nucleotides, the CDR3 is TGTGCCATCAGGGGACAGGGGGCAAGAGATTCACCCCTCCACTTT. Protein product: CAIRGQGARDSPLHF.

The CDR3 here is CASSSIAGSTDTQYF. Written as DNA, the CDR3 is TGTGCCAGCAGTTCTATAGCGGGTAGTACAGATACGCAGTATTTT. The chain couples TRBV5-4 to TRBJ2-3, with 7 bases lining up with TRBD2. Trimming took 5 bases from V and 3 from J; bases not matched to a gene: 9. The CDR3 covers 15 residues. The germline V gene has CDR1 SGHNT and CDR2 YYREEE (reference sequence).

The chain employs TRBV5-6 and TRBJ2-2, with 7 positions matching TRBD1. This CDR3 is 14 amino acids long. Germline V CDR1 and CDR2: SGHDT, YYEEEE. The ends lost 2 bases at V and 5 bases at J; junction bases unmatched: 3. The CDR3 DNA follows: TGTGCCAGCAGCTTTAGGGGGCATACCGGGGAGCTGTTTTTT. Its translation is CASSFRGHTGELFF.

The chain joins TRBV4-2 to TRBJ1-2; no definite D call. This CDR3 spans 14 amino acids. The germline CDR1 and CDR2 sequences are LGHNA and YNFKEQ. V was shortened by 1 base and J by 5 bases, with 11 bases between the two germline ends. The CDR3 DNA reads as TGTGCCAGCAGCCAAGGTTTAACAGAATATGGCTACACCTTC. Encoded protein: CASSQGLTEYGYTF.

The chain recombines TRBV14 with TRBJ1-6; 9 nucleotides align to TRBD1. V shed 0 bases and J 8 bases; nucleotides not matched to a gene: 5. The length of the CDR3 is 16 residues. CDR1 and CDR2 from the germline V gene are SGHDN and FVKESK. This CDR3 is CASSQDRDRVDSPLHF. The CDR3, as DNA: TGTGCCAGCAGCCAAGACCGGGACAGGGTGGATTCACCCCTCCACTTT.

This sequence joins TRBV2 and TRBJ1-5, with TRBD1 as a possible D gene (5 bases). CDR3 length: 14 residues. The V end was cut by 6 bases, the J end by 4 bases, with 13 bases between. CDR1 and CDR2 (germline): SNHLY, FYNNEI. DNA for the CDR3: TGTGCCAGCAGCGACAGTTTAGGAAATCAGCCCCAGCATTTT. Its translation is CASSDSLGNQPQHF.

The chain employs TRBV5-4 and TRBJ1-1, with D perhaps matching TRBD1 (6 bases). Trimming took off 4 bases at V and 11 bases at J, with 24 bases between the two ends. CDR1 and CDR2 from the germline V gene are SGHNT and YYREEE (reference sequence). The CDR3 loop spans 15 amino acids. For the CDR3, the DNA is TGTGCCAGCAGCGAGCAATCTACAGGGACCGGGGGGGCTTTCTTT. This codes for CASSEQSTGTGGAFF.

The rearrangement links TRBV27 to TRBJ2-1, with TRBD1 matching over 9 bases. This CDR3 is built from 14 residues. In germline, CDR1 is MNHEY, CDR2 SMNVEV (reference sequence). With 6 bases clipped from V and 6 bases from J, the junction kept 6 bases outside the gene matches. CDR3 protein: CASRVQTGGNEQFF. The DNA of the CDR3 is TGTGCCAGCAGGGTACAGACAGGGGGCAATGAGCAGTTCTTC.

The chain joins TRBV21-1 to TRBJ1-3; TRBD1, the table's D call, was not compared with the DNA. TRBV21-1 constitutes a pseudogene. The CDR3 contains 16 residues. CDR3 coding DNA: TGTGCCAGGATAGGTGGCAGGGGGCGGACTGGAAACACCATATATTTT. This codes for CARIGGRGRTGNTIYF.